The T cell receptor (beta chain) under discussion was sequenced for a study of cytomegalovirus exposure and HLA in healthy donors. V lost 3 bases and J lost 8, with 11 bases in between. This CDR3 contains 14 residues. CDR1 KGHSH and CDR2 LQKENI come from the germline V gene. Profiling relied on immunoSEQ multiplex PCR, and the TCRdb table lists in-frame clones only, not all of them. This table has about 150,000 clones, 70% to 90% appearing once. J is TRBJ1-6 and V is TRBV18, with a weak D call TRBD1 (5 bases). The TCR was taken from a man in his late teens or twenties in good health and CMV-seronegative. Sequencing input: PBMCs. The CDR3 coding sequence is TGTGCCAGCTCACCGGCGGGGGTTGATTCACCCCTCCACTTT. Translating gives CASSPAGVDSPLHF. Filled out from reference TRBV18 and TRBJ1-6, the complete variable domain reads NAGVMQNPRHLVRRRGQEARLRCSPMKGHSHVYWYRQLPEEGLKFMVYLQKENIIDESGMPKERFSAEFPKEGPSILRIQQVVRGDSAAYFCASSPAGVDSPLHFGNGTRLTVT.